These 14 T cell receptor beta chains were all obtained from the same sample, sequenced in a study of blood T cells in healthy people across ages. Through a sample-barcoded 5' primer and a J-beta primer mix, a second PCR was run for 7 to 11 cycles. TCRdb analysed the 5' RACE reads with MiXCR anew, one entry per CDR3 protein. The sample lists hundreds of thousands of distinct CDR3 sequences; approximately 30% were seen once. Sequenced material: blood. These receptors were collected from a woman of 80 years or more in good health.

With regard to this clonotype: A much larger clone lies a single base off, so this may be a read error. DNA of the CDR3: TGTGCCAGCAGCCTACGGACTCCGGCCCCTTACAATGAGCAGTACTTC. Translation gives CASSLRTPAPYNEQYF. The rearrangement joins TRBV7-2 to TRBJ2-7; possibly TRBD2 for D (5 bases). The CDR3 runs to 16 residues. The V gene's germline CDR1 is SGHTA and CDR2 FQGNSA. Trimming removed 5 bases from V and 7 bases from J, with 24 bases in between.

This clonotype was seen at least ten times. The chain recombines TRBV5-8 with TRBJ2-7; D is undetermined. V lost 0 bases to trimming and J lost 4 bases, with 11 bases between them. The length of the CDR3 is 14 residues. The germline CDR1 and CDR2 sequences are SGHTS and YDEGEE. CDR3 residues: CASSLVPQLYEQYF. CDR3 sequence (DNA): TGTGCCAGCAGCTTGGTTCCCCAGCTGTACGAGCAGTACTTC.

This clonotype occurred many times. The rearrangement uses TRBV3-1 and TRBJ2-5, with TRBD2 identical over 8 bases. CDR1 is LGHDT, CDR2 YNNKEL, per germline (reference sequence). With 5 bases clipped from V and 5 bases from J, the junction kept 4 bases outside the gene matches. The CDR3 sequence is 13 residues long. The CDR3 sequence is CASSTSGGETQYF. The CDR3 nucleotides read TGTGCCAGCAGCACTAGCGGTGGGGAGACCCAGTACTTC.

The rearrangement uses TRBV20-1 and TRBJ1-2; D is perhaps TRBD1 (5 bases). CDR3 length: 15 amino acids. The germline V and J ends were trimmed by 2 bases and 4 bases, with 17 bases remaining between them. The germline V gene has CDR1 DFQATT and CDR2 SNEGSKA (reference sequence). The CDR3 reads CSARILNGQTYGYTF. The CDR3 DNA follows: TGCAGTGCTAGAATACTGAACGGACAAACCTATGGCTACACCTTC.

This clonotype showed up many times. V is TRBV3-1 and J is TRBJ2-7; no clear D. Germline values: CDR1 LGHDT, CDR2 YNNKEL (reference sequence). The CDR3 loop spans 14 amino acids. V dropped 0 bases and J dropped 5 bases, with 11 bases sitting between them. Written as DNA, the CDR3 is TGTGCCAGCAGCCAAGAGGTTAGCTACGACGAGCAGTACTTC. Amino acid sequence: CASSQEVSYDEQYF.

This clonotype was seen a few times. V and J are TRBV10-2 and TRBJ2-7, with TRBD1 as a possible D gene (6 bases). There are 14 residues in the CDR3. V lost 0 bases, J lost 2 bases, and 8 bases lay in between. Germline V gene data show CDR1 as WSHSY and CDR2 as SAAADI. CDR3 DNA: TGCGCCAGCAGTGAGTCGTGGGGGCCCTACGAGCAGTACTTC. It translates to CASSESWGPYEQYF.

The V call is TRBV27, the J call TRBJ2-1, with 7 bases aligning to TRBD2. The ends lost 8 bases at V and 8 bases at J; junction bases unmatched: 3. Germline CDR1 MNHEY, CDR2 SMNVEV (reference sequence). The CDR3 spans 11 residues. The CDR3 region is CASGRAHEQFF. The CDR3 DNA follows: TGTGCCAGCGGGAGGGCTCATGAGCAGTTCTTC.

This clonotype has ten or more counts. The chain is built from TRBV5-6 and TRBJ1-2; D gene unclear. Trimming removed 4 bases from V and 0 bases from J, with 13 bases in between. The CDR3 spans 15 residues. The germline gives CDR1 SGHDT, CDR2 YYEEEE. CDR3 bases: TGTGCCAGCAGCCTTGGGGTGGAGGCTAACTATGGCTACACCTTC. It translates to CASSLGVEANYGYTF.

In its sample, this clonotype was seen many times. The chain couples TRBV20-1 to TRBJ2-3; possible D gene TRBD2, 6 bases. Germline V gene data show CDR1 as DFQATT and CDR2 as SNEGSKA (reference sequence). Deletions cut 7 bases from V and 0 bases from J, with 14 bases between. The CDR3 covers 14 residues. For the CDR3, the DNA is TGCAGTGTCCCGAGGAGGGGCAGCACAGATACGCAGTATTTT. Its translation is CSVPRRGSTDTQYF.

This clonotype was detected ten times or more. The genes are TRBV9 and TRBJ2-7; possibly TRBD2 for D (6 bases). Germline-derived CDR1 and CDR2 are SGDLS and YYNGEE. V lost 0 bases to trimming and J lost 5 bases, with 15 bases between them. This CDR3 contains 15 residues. The CDR3 protein is CASSVEVGTRHEQYF. CDR3 coding DNA: TGTGCCAGCAGCGTAGAGGTGGGGACTCGACACGAGCAGTACTTC. The whole variable domain, remainder taken from reference TRBV9 and TRBJ2-7, is DSGVTQTPKHLITATGQRVTLRCSPRSGDLSVYWYQQSLDQGLQFLIQYYNGEERAKGNILERFSAQQFPDLHSELNLSSLELGDSALYFCASSVEVGTRHEQYFGPGTRLTVT.

This clonotype was counted many times. The CDR3 here is CASSHTSGGDQETQYF. CDR3 coding DNA: TGTGCCAGCAGCCATACTAGCGGGGGGGATCAAGAGACCCAGTACTTC. J is TRBJ2-5 and V is TRBV9, with 13 bases aligning to TRBD2. This CDR3 spans 16 amino acids. CDR1 is SGDLS and CDR2 is YYNGEE in the germline V gene. V gave up 4 bases and J gave up 2 bases; unmatched junction bases: 5.

This clonotype has ten or more counts. The chain combines TRBV5-4 with TRBJ2-4; D is perhaps TRBD1 or TRBD2 (5 bases each). Trimming stripped 4 bases from V and 0 bases from J, with 11 bases between. CDR1 SGHNT and CDR2 YYREEE come from the germline V gene (reference sequence). The CDR3 totals 15 residues. The CDR3 bases are TGTGCCAGCAGCACCTCCGGGACAGCCAAAAACATTCAGTACTTC. This sequence encodes CASSTSGTAKNIQYF.

This clonotype was seen at least ten times. The gene calls are TRBV5-4 and TRBJ1-2, with D unclear. CDR1 and CDR2 (germline): SGHNT, YYREEE (reference sequence). V shed 5 bases and J shed 0 bases, with 11 bases lying between them. The CDR3 contains 14 residues. The CDR3 region is CASSSDGANYGYTF. The CDR3 coding sequence is TGTGCCAGCAGTTCGGACGGCGCTAACTATGGCTACACCTTC.

This clonotype was recorded many times. The chain has TRBV28 and TRBJ2-3; 8 bases fit TRBD1. The CDR3 is 15 residues long. Germline V CDR1 and CDR2: MDHEN, SYDVKM. The ends lost 3 bases at V and 6 bases at J; junction bases unmatched: 8. This CDR3 reads CASSFLGQGEDTQYF. The CDR3 DNA reads as TGTGCCAGCAGTTTCCTTGGACAGGGCGAGGATACGCAGTATTTT.